One sample yielded the 8 T cell receptor beta chains listed below, sequenced in a study of blood T cell repertoires in COVID-19. The repertoire was sequenced with immunoSEQ multiplex PCR; TCRdb's copy has only in-frame clones and lacks some. The sample carries approximately 300,000 clones, roughly 90% recorded once. Sample: peripheral blood. These receptors all come from a young man with acute or convalescent COVID-19.

The rearrangement links TRBV11-3 to TRBJ2-3, with D unresolved. CDR3 length: 12 amino acids. CDR1 and CDR2 (germline): SGHNT, YENEEA. Trimming removed 6 bases at V and 4 bases at J, with 8 bases between. For the CDR3, the DNA is TGTGCCAGCAGTAAACTGTCAGATACGCAGTATTTT. Translating gives CASSKLSDTQYF.

The chain has TRBV28 and TRBJ2-1; 8 bases are shared with TRBD2. Germline trimming cut 6 bases from V and 6 bases from J; bases unmatched to any gene: 7. The CDR3 extends over 14 amino acids. Germline loops: CDR1 MDHEN, CDR2 SYDVKM. Here the CDR3 DNA reads TGTGCCAGCAGACCAGCGGGAGACGCCAATGAGCAGTTCTTC. This translates into CASRPAGDANEQFF.

This sequence joins TRBV3-1 (or the pseudogene TRBV3-2) and TRBJ1-1; D unresolved. In germline, CDR1 is LGHDT, CDR2 YNNKEL (reference sequence). Trimming stripped 2 bases from V and 1 base from J, with 11 bases between. The CDR3 covers 15 residues. CDR3 region: CASSQYNAGNTEAFF. CDR3 DNA: TGTGCCAGCAGCCAATATAATGCAGGGAACACTGAAGCTTTCTTT.

The chain employs TRBV11-2 and TRBJ1-6; 8 bases are a match to TRBD1. Unmatched junction bases numbered 8, after V lost 3 bases and J lost 10 bases. The CDR3 runs to 15 residues. CDR1 and CDR2 from the germline V gene are SGHAT and FQNNGV. CDR3 protein: CASSLGYRGDSPLHF. CDR3 nucleotides: TGTGCCAGCAGCTTGGGCTACAGGGGGGACTCACCCCTCCACTTT.

The chain employs TRBV13 and TRBJ1-6; D might be TRBD1 (6 bases). The germline gives CDR1 PRHDT, CDR2 FYEKMQ (reference sequence). V was shortened by 6 bases and J by 7 bases, with 22 bases between the two germline ends. CDR3 length: 17 residues. Written as DNA, the CDR3 is TGTGCCAGCAGTTCTCGGTGGGTGGGGGCAAAAAATTCACCCCTCCACTTT. As protein: CASSSRWVGAKNSPLHF.

The V gene is TRBV6-5, the J gene TRBJ1-1, with 9 bases identical to TRBD1. V lost 6 bases, J lost 0 bases, and 5 bases stayed unmatched. Per the germline V gene, CDR1 is MNHEY and CDR2 is SVGAGI. The CDR3 loop spans 15 amino acids. The CDR3, as DNA: TGTGCCAGCAGCGTAACAGGGGGCATGAACACTGAAGCTTTCTTT. Amino acids: CASSVTGGMNTEAFF.

The genes are TRBV7-8 and TRBJ2-1, with D uncertain. Trimming removed 1 base at V and 6 bases at J, with 7 bases between. CDR1 and CDR2 from the germline V gene are SGHVS and FQNEAQ. CDR3 size: 13 residues. The CDR3 nucleotides are TGTGCCAGCAGCTTAGGTAAAGCCAATGAGCAGTTCTTC. Amino acids: CASSLGKANEQFF.

This chain connects TRBV23-1 to TRBJ1-5; 12 positions match TRBD1. TRBV23-1 is noted as an ORF with a role that remains uncertain. The CDR3 extends over 17 amino acids. J lost 5 bases, V lost 6 bases, and 11 bases had no gene match. In nucleotides, the CDR3 is TGCGCCAGCAGCCCCGGGACAGGGGGCGCGGTCCATCAGCCCCAGCATTTT. Translating it yields CASSPGTGGAVHQPQHF.